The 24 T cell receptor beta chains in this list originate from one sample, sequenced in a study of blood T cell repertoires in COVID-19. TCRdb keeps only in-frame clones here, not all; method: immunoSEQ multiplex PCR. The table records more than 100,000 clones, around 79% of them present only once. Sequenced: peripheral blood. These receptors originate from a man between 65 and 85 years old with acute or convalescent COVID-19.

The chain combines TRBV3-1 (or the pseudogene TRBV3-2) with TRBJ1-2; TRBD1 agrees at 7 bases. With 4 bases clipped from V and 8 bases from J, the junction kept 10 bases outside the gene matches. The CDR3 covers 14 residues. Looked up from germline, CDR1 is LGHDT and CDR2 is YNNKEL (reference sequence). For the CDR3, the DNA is TGTGCCAGCAGCCTCACCGGGACAGATAAGGGCTACACCTTC. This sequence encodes CASSLTGTDKGYTF.

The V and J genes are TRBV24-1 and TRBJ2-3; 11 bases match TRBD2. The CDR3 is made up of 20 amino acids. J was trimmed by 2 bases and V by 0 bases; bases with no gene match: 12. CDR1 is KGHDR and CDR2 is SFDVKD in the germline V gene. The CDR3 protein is CATSDLGVAGGPADTDTQYF. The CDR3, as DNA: TGTGCCACCAGTGATTTGGGAGTAGCGGGGGGGCCGGCGGACACAGATACGCAGTATTTT.

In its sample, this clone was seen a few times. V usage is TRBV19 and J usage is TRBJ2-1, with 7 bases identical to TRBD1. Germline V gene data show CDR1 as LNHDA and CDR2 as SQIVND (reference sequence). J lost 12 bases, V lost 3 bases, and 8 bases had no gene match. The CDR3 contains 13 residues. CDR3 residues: CASSIERTGSQFF. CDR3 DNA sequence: TGTGCCAGTAGTATTGAGCGGACAGGTTCGCAGTTCTTC.

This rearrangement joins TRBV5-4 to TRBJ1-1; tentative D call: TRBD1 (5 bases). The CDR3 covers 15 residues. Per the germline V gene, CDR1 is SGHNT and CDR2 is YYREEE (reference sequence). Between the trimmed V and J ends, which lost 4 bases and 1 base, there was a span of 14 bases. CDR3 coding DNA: TGTGCCAGCAGCGCCCCCAGGGATGGGAACACTGAAGCTTTCTTT. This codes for CASSAPRDGNTEAFF.

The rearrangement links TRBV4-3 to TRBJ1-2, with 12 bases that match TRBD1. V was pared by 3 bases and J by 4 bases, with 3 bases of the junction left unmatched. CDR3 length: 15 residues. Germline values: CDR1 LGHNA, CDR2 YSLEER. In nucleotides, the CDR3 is TGCGCCAGCAGCCAGGGGGACAGGGGGCTCTATGGCTACACCTTC. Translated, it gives CASSQGDRGLYGYTF.

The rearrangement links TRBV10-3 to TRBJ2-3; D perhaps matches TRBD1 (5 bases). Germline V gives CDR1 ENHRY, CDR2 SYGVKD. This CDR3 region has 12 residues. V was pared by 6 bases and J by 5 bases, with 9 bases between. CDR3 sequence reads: CAIRQQEDTQYF. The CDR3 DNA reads TGTGCCATCAGACAACAGGAAGATACGCAGTATTTT.

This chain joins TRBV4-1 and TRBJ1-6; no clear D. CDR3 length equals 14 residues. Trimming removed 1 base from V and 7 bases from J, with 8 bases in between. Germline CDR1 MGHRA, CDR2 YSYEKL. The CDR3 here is CASSQVTANSPLHF. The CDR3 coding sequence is TGCGCCAGCAGCCAAGTAACAGCAAATTCACCCCTCCACTTT.

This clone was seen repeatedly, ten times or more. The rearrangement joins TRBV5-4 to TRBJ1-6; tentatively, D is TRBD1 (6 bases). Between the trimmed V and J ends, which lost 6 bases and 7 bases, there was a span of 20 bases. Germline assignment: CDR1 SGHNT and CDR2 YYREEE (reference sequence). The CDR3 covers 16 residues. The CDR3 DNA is TGTGCCAGCACATCCCGCGCAAGGGGGATGAATTCACCCCTCCACTTT. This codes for CASTSRARGMNSPLHF.

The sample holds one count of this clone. The CDR3 nucleotides read TGCAGCGTTGGCCAGGGGGGTAATTCACCCCTCCACTTT. Protein sequence: CSVGQGGNSPLHF. The chain links TRBV29-1 to TRBJ1-6; 7 bases line up with TRBD1. The V gene end was trimmed by 4 bases and the J gene end by 6 bases; junction bases not matched to a gene: 3. CDR3 length equals 13 residues. Germline V lookup: CDR1 SQVTM, CDR2 ANQGSEA.

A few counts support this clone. The CDR3: CASVQGRHSEAFF. In DNA form, the CDR3 reads TGTGCCAGCGTACAGGGGCGTCATTCTGAAGCTTTCTTT. The chain employs TRBV30 and TRBJ1-1; TRBD1 aligns across 7 bases. The CDR3 sequence is 13 residues long. With 8 bases clipped from V and 6 bases from J, the junction kept 12 bases outside the gene matches. The V gene's germline CDR1 is GTSNPN and CDR2 SVGIG (reference sequence).

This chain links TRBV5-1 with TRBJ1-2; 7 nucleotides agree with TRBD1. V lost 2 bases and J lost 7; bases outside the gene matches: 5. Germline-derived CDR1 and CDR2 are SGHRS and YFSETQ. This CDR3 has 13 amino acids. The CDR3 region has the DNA TGCGCCAGCAGCTTTGACAGGGTTGGTGGCTACACCTTC. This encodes CASSFDRVGGYTF.

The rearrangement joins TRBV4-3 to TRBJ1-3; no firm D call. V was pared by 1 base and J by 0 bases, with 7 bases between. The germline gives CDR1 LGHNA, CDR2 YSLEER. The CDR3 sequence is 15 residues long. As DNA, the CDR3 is TGCGCCAGCAGCCAAGGACACCTCTCTGGAAACACCATATATTTT. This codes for CASSQGHLSGNTIYF.

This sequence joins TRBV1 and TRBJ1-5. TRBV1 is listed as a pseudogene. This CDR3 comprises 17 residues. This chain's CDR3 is CTSSQDLWRSAFQPQHF. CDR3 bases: TGCACCAGCAGCCAAGACTTGTGGAGGTCCGCCTTTCAGCCCCAGCATTTT.

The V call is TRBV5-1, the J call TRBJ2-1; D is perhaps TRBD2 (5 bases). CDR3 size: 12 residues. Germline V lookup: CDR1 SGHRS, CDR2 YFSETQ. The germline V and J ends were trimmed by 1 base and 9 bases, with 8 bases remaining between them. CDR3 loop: CASSLRGSEQFF. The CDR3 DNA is TGCGCCAGCAGCTTGCGGGGTAGTGAGCAGTTCTTC.

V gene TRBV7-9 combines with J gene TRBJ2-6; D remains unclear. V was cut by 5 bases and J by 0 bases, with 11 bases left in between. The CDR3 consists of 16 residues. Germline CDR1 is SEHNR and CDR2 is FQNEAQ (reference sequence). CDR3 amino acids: CASSESPNSGANVLTF. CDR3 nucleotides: TGTGCCAGCAGCGAATCTCCTAACTCTGGGGCCAACGTCCTGACTTTC.

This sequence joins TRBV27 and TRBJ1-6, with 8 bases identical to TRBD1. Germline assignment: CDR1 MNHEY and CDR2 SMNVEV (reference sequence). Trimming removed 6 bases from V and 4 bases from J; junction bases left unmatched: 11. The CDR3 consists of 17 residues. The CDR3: CASSLTGAFGYNSPLHF. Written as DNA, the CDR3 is TGTGCCAGCAGCCTGACAGGGGCGTTCGGGTATAATTCACCCCTCCACTTT.

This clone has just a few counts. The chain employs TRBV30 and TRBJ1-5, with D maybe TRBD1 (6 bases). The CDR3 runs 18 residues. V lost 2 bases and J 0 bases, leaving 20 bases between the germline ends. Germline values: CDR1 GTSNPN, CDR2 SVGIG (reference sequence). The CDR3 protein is CAWSRDTGGLHSNQPQHF. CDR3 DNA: TGTGCCTGGAGTCGGGACACCGGGGGGTTACATAGCAATCAGCCCCAGCATTTT.

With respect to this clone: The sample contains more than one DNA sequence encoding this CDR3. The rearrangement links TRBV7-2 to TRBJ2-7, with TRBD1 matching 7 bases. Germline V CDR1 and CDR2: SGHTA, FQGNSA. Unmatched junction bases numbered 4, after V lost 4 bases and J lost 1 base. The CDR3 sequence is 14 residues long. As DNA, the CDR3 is TGTGCCAGCAGCTCAAGACAGGGATCCTACGAGCAGTACTTC. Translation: CASSSRQGSYEQYF.

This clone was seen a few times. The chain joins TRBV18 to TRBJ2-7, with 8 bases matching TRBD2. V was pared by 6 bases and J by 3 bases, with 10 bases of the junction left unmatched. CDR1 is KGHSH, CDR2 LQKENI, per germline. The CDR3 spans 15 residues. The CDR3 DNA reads TGTGCCAGCTCCCTAGTAGCCGGGAGGGTCTACGAGCAGTACTTC. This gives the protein CASSLVAGRVYEQYF. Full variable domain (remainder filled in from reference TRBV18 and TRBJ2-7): NAGVMQNPRHLVRRRGQEARLRCSPMKGHSHVYWYRQLPEEGLKFMVYLQKENIIDESGMPKERFSAEFPKEGPSILRIQQVVRGDSAAYFCASSLVAGRVYEQYFGPGTRLTVT.

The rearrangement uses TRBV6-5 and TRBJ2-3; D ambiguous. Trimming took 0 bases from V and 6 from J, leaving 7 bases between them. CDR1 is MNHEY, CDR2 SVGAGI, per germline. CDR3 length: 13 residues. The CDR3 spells CASSYSRMDTQYF. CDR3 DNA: TGTGCCAGCAGTTACTCCAGGATGGATACGCAGTATTTT.

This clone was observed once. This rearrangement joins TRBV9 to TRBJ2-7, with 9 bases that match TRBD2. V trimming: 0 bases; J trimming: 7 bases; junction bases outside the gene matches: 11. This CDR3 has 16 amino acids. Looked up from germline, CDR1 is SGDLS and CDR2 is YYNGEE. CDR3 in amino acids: CASSVEVSGGLVEQYF. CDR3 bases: TGTGCCAGCAGCGTAGAGGTCAGCGGGGGGTTGGTTGAGCAGTACTTC.

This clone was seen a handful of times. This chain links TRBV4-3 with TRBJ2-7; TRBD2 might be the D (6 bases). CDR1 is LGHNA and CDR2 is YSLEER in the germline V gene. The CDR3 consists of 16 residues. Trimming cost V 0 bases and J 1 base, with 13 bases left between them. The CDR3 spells CASSQDGAGPSYEQYF. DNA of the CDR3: TGCGCCAGCAGCCAAGATGGGGCGGGGCCTTCCTACGAGCAGTACTTC.

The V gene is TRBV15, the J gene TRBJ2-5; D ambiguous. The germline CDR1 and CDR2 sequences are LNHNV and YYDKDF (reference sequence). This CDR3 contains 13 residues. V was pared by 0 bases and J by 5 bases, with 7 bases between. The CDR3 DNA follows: TGTGCCACCAGCAGAGATATTTCGGAGACCCAGTACTTC. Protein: CATSRDISETQYF.

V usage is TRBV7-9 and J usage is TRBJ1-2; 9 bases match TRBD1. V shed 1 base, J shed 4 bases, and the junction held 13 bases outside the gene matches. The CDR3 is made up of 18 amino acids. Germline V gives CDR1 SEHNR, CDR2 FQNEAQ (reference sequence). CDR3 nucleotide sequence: TGTGCCAGCAGCTTAGGGGGGTCACACAGGGGGCCCTTCTATGGCTACACCTTC. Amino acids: CASSLGGSHRGPFYGYTF.